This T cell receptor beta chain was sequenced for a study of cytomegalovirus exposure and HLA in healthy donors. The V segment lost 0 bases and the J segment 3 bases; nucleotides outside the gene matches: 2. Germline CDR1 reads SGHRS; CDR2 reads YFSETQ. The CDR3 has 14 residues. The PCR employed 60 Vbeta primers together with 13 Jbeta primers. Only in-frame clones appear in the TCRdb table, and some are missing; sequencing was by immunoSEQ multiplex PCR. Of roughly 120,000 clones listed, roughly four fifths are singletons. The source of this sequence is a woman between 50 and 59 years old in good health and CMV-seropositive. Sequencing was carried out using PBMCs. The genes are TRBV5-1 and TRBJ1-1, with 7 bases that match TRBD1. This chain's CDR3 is CASSLGQGHTEAFF. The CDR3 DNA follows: TGCGCCAGCAGCTTGGGACAGGGTCACACTGAAGCTTTCTTT.